This paragraph reports one T cell receptor (beta chain). Its antigen is as yet unknown. These data belong to a study of cytomegalovirus exposure and HLA in healthy donors. Whole-study results and caveats: An ancestry cluster, one associated with Asian ancestry, reportedly showed fewer N-insertions than the approximately 660-donor mean in a later analysis. The likely explanation for a cluster of highly shared sequence variants was sequencing artifact. A list of around 160 TCR beta chains associated with cytomegalovirus was given.

Vbeta (60) and Jbeta (13) primers were used in the PCR. TCRdb keeps only in-frame clones here, not all; method: immunoSEQ multiplex PCR. The sample consists of 150,000 to 200,000 clones, approximately 80% of them appearing once. Healthy bone marrow donors made up the cohort. The TCR was taken from a male donor in good health and CMV-seropositive. Sequencing used PBMCs.

The CDR3 nucleotides read TGTGCCAGCAGTTTCGGACTAGCGGGAGCTCACAATGAGCAGTTCTTC. This codes for CASSFGLAGAHNEQFF. V gene TRBV27 combines with J gene TRBJ2-1, with 13 bases fitting TRBD2. Trimming cost V 3 bases and J 5 bases; bases outside gene matches: 4. The CDR3 contains 16 residues. Germline V gene sequence: CDR1 MNHEY, CDR2 SMNVEV (reference sequence).